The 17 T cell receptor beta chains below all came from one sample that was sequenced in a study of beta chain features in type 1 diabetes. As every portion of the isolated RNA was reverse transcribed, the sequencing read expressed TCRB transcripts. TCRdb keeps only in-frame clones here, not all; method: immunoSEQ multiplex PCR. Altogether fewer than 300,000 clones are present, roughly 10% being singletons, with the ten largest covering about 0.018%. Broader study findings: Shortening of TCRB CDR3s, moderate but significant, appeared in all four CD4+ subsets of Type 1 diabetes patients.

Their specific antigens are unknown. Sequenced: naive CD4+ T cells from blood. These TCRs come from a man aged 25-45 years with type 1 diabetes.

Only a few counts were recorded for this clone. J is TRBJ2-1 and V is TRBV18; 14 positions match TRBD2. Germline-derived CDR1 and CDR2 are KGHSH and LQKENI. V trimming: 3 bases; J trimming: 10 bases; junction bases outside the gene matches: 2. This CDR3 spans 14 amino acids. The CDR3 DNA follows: TGTGCCAGCTCACCGACTAGCGGGGGGGCCGAGCAGTTCTTC. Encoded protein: CASSPTSGGAEQFF.

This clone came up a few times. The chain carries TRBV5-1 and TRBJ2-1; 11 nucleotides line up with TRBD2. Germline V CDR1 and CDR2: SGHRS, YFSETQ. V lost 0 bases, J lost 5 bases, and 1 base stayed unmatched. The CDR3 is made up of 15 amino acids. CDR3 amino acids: CASSLVLAGDNEQFF. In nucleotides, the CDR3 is TGCGCCAGCAGCTTGGTACTAGCGGGGGACAATGAGCAGTTCTTC.

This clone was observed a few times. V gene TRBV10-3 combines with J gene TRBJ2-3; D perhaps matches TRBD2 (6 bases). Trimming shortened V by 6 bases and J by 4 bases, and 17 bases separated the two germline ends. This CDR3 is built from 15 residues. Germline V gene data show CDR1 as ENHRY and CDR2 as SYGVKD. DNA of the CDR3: TGTGCCATCAGCGCCCAATTTGGAGGGCCAGATACGCAGTATTTT. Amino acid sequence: CAISAQFGGPDTQYF.

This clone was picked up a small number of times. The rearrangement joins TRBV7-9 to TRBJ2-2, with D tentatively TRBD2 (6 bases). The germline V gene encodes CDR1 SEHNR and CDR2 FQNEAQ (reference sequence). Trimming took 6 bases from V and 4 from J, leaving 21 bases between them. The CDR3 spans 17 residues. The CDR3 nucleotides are TGTGCCAGCAGGGACCGGGCCCAGCGGGTGTTCACCGGGGAGCTGTTTTTT. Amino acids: CASRDRAQRVFTGELFF.

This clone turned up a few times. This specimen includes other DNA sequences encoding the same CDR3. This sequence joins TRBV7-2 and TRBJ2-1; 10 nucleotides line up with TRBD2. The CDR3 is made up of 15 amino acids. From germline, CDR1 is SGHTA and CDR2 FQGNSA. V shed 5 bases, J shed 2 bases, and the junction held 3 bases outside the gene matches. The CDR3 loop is CASSVSGGAYNEQFF. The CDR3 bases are TGTGCCAGCAGCGTCAGCGGGGGGGCCTACAATGAGCAGTTCTTC.

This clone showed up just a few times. DNA for the CDR3: TGTGCCAGCACGACGGACATGAACACTGAAGCTTTCTTT. Its protein is CASTTDMNTEAFF. The chain has TRBV2 and TRBJ1-1, with D possibly being TRBD1 (5 bases). Germline CDR1 is SNHLY and CDR2 is FYNNEI. The length of the CDR3 is 13 residues. With 7 bases removed from V and 0 bases from J, the gap between germline ends came to 9 bases.

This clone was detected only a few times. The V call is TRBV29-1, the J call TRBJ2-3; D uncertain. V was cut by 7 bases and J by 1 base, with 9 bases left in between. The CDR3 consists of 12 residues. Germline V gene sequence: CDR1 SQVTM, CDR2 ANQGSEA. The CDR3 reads CSAVRGTDTQYF. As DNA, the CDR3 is TGCAGCGCCGTACGGGGCACAGATACGCAGTATTTT.

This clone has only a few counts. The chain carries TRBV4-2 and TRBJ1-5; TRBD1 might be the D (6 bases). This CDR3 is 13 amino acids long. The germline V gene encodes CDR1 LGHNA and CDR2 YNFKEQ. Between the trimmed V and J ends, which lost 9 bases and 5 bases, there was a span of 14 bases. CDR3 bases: TGTGCCAGTCAACAGGGCTCCGATCAGCCCCAGCATTTT. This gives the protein CASQQGSDQPQHF.

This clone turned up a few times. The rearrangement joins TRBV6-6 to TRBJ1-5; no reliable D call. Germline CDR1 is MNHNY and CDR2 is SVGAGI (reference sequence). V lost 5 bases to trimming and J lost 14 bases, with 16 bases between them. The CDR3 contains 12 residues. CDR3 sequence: CASSAPSGREHF. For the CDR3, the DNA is TGTGCCAGCAGTGCACCGAGCGGACGGGAGCATTTT.

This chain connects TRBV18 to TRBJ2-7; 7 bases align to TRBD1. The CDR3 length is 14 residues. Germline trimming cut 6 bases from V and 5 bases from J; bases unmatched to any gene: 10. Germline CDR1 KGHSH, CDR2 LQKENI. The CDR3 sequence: CASSSTGFDDEQYF. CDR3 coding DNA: TGTGCCAGCTCTTCGACAGGGTTTGACGACGAGCAGTACTTC.

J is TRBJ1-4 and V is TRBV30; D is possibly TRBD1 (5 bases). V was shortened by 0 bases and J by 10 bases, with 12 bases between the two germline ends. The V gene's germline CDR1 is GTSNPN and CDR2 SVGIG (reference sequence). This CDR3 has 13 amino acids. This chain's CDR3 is CAWSVQQRGKLFF. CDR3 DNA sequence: TGTGCCTGGAGTGTACAGCAAAGGGGAAAACTGTTTTTT.

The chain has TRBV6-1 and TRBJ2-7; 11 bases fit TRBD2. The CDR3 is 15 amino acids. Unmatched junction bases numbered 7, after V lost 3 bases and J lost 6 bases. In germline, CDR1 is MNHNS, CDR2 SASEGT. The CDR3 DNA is TGTGCCAGCAGTGAGTTACTAGCGGGGGACTCCGAGCAGTACTTC. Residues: CASSELLAGDSEQYF.

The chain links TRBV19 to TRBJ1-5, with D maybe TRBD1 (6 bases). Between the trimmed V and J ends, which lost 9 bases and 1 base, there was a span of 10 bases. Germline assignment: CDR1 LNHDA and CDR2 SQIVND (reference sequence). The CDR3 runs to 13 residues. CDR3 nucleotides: TGTGCCAGCCGGGGGGGCAGCAATCAGCCCCAGCATTTT. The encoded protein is CASRGGSNQPQHF.

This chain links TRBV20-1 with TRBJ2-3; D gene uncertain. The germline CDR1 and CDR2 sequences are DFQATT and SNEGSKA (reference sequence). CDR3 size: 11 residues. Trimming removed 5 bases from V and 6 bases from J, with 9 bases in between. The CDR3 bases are TGCAGTGCTGCCGCCGGGGATACGCAGTATTTT. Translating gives CSAAAGDTQYF.

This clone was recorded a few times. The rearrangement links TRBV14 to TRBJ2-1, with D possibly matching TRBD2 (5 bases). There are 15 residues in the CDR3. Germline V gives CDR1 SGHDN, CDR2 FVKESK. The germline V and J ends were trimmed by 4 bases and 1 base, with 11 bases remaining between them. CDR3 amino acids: CASSLLGSSYNEQFF. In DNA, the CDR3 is TGTGCCAGCAGCCTACTAGGATCTTCCTACAATGAGCAGTTCTTC.

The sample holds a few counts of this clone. DNA of the CDR3: TGTGCCAGTAGTAACTGGGACGGCCCAGGGGGTCAGCCCCAGCATTTT. Its translation is CASSNWDGPGGQPQHF. The rearrangement uses TRBV19 and TRBJ1-5; TRBD1 agrees at 7 bases. The CDR3 loop spans 16 amino acids. The V gene's germline CDR1 is LNHDA and CDR2 SQIVND (reference sequence). The V gene end was trimmed by 4 bases and the J gene end by 6 bases; junction bases not matched to a gene: 12.

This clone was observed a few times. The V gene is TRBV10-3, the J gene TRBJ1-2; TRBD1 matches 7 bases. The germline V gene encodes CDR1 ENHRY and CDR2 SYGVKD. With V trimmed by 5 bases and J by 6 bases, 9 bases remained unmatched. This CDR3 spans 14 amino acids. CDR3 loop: CAISPGTESNGYTF. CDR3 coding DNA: TGTGCCATCAGTCCCGGGACAGAGAGTAATGGCTACACCTTC.